This section outlines one T cell receptor beta chain sequence together with its context. The sample is drawn from a study of control samples from healthy donors and cancer patients. Clones were read by immunoSEQ multiplex PCR, and TCRdb kept only the in-frame ones, dropping some. The sample shows 180,000 or so clones, around 92% of them seen only once. This CDR3 comprises 14 residues. V was shortened by 3 bases and J by 4 bases, with 12 bases between the two germline ends. Looked up from germline, CDR1 is MNHEY and CDR2 is SVGAGI. This clonotype was sampled from a woman aged 25 to 39 in good health. V is TRBV6-5 and J is TRBJ1-2; D is unclear. The sequenced sample consisted of blood. The chain's CDR3 is CASSYADGPYGYTF. CDR3 sequence (DNA): TGTGCCAGCAGTTATGCGGACGGCCCCTATGGCTACACCTTC.